Here is one TCR beta chain with its context. The sample belongs to a study of human CD8 memory T cell subsets. Production of TCR beta libraries used UMI-labeled 5' RACE as the method. One entry per CDR3 protein, without DNA, is what TCRdb gives after re-calling the 5' RACE reads. In total, the table holds several thousand distinct CDR3 sequences. Specimen: CD8+ effector memory T cells (TEM) sorted from PBMCs. Documented subset: effector memory CD8 T cells, CCR7- CD45RO+ CD95+. This clonotype was sampled from a human donor in good health.

CDR3 sequence reads: CASSQGTSDTGELFF. The rearrangement joins TRBV4-2 to TRBJ2-2; TCRdb proposes TRBD2, but this gene call is untestable without DNA. The CDR3 has 15 residues. Per germline, CDR1 LGHNA and CDR2 YNFKEQ.